This TCR beta chain was documented in a study of cytotoxic CD8 clonotypes in ibrutinib-treated CLL. Study findings and constraints: Pretreatment clonality was elevated relative to age-matched healthy donors and paralleled circulating CD8+ T-cell counts.

Sequenced by immunoSEQ multiplex PCR; TCRdb stores in-frame clones only, minus some. This table has 130,000 or so clones, roughly 77% appearing once. This clone was observed once. What it recognizes is unknown. About 2 micrograms of genomic DNA, which was extracted from cryopreserved PBMCs, served as the material used for the TCR beta libraries. The length of the CDR3 is 12 residues. Germline lookup yields CDR1 SGHRS and CDR2 YFSETQ. V was clipped by 3 bases and J by 4 bases, with 5 bases between them. The V and J genes are TRBV5-1 and TRBJ1-3, with D unresolved. This clonotype was sampled from a human donor with chronic lymphocytic leukemia. Source: PBMCs, taken after 12 months of ibrutinib treatment. CDR3 bases: TGCGCCAGCAGCTCAATAGGAAACACCATATATTTT. This sequence encodes CASSSIGNTIYF.